The rows below give T cell receptor beta chains drawn from one sample of a study of blood T cell repertoires in COVID-19. The protocol was immunoSEQ multiplex PCR, while the TCRdb copy is restricted to in-frame clones and leaves out a portion. The sample has about 78,000 clones; around 80% are singletons. The sequenced sample consisted of peripheral blood. The origin of the receptors is a man in his sixties with active or convalescent COVID-19. The CDR3 runs from the conserved cysteine through the conserved F or W.

j_call: TRBJ2-3; v_call: TRBV7-2; cdr3_aa: CASSFTSGGLRDTQYF
j_call: TRBJ1-3; v_call: TRBV5-6; cdr3_aa: CASSPTRSSYSGNTIYF
j_call: TRBJ1-1; v_call: TRBV7-2; cdr3_aa: CASSIGQGMGTEAFF
j_call: TRBJ2-3; v_call: TRBV4-1; cdr3_aa: CASSQVASGGPTQYF
j_call: TRBJ1-4; v_call: TRBV6-5; cdr3_aa: CASRARQGGEKLFF
j_call: TRBJ2-7; v_call: TRBV9; cdr3_aa: CASSGQGLNEQYF
j_call: TRBJ1-2; v_call: TRBV7-2; cdr3_aa: CASSGQGGGGYTF
j_call: TRBJ2-1; v_call: TRBV10-3; cdr3_aa: CAISESVTRGGEQFF
j_call: TRBJ2-1; v_call: TRBV9; cdr3_aa: CASSSRDYNEQFF
j_call: TRBJ1-5; v_call: TRBV9; cdr3_aa: CASSVSTGNLEPQHF
j_call: TRBJ2-5; v_call: TRBV11-2; cdr3_aa: CASGSRLAETQYF
j_call: TRBJ2-3; v_call: TRBV7-2; cdr3_aa: CASSPPGLDTDTQYF
j_call: TRBJ2-3; v_call: TRBV19; cdr3_aa: CASTPGDTDTQYF
j_call: TRBJ2-3; v_call: TRBV6-2/TRBV6-3; cdr3_aa: CASSSTSGGSDTQYF
j_call: TRBJ1-4; v_call: TRBV10-3; cdr3_aa: CATTDRISEKLFF
j_call: TRBJ2-7; v_call: TRBV7-9; cdr3_aa: CASSRGTGSEQYF